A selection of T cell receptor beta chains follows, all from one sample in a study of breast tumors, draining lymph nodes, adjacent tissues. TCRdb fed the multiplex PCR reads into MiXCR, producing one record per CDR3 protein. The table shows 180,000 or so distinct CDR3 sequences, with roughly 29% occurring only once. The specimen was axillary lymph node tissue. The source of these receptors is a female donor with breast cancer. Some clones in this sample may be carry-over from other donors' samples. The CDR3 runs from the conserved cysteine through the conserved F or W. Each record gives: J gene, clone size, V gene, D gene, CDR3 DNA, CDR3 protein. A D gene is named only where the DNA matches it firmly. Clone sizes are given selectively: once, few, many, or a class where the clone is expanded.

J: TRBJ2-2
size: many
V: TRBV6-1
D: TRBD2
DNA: TGTGCCAGCAAGACTAGCGGGAGAGTTATCGGGGAGCTGTTTTTT
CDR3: CASKTSGRVIGELFF

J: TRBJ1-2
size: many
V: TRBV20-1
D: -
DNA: TGCAGTGCTATGGACCTGGGTTATGGCTACACCTTC
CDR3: CSAMDLGYGYTF

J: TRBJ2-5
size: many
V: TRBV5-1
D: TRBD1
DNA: TGCGCCAGCAGCTTGGCCGGGGGACAGGGAAAGACCCAGTACTTC
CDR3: CASSLAGGQGKTQYF

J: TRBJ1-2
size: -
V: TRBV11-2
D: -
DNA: TGTGCCAGCAGCTCGGACGCCCGCTCTGGAAACACCTTC
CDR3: CASSSDARSGNTF

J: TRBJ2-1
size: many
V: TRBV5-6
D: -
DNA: TGTGCCAGCAGTCGGACGTTTGAGCAGTTCTTC
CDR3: CASSRTFEQFF

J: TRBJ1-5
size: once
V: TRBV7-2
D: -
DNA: TGTGCCAGCAGCTTAGGGGCTGGGGGTAAACAGCCCCAGCATTTT
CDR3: CASSLGAGGKQPQHF

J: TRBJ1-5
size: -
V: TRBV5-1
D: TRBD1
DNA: TGCGCCAGCAGCTCGGGACAGGGGGCAGGGCAGCCCCAGCATTTT
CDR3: CASSSGQGAGQPQHF

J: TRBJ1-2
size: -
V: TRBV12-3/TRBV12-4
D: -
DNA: TGTGCCAGCAGTCGCCCGGGGGCGCAGGGCTACGCCTTC
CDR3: CASSRPGAQGYAF

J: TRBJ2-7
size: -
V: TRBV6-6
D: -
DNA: TGTGCCAGCAGTGAAGGGACTGTGGACAGGAACCGATACTACGAGCAGTACTTC
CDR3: CASSEGTVDRNRYYEQYF

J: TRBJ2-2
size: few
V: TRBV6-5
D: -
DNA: TGTGCCAGCAGTCCCCCCGGGACGGCCACCGGGGAGCTGTTTTTT
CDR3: CASSPPGTATGELFF

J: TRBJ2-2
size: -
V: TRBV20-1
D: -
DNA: TGCAGTGCTAGAGATGCGGACTACCCCGGCGGGGAGCTGTTTTTT
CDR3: CSARDADYPGGELFF

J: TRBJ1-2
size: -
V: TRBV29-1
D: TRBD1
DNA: TGCAGCGTTGGGACAGGGGGCAACTATGGCTACACCTTC
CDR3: CSVGTGGNYGYTF

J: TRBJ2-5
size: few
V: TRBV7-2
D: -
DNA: TGTGCCAGCAGCTTAGGTGGCAGGAGTCAAGAGACCCAGCACTTC
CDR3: CASSLGGRSQETQHF

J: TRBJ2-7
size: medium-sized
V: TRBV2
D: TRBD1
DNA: TGTGCCAGCAGTGACAAGGGGGCGGGCGAGCAGTACTTC
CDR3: CASSDKGAGEQYF

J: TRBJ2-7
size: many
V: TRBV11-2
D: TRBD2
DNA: TGTGCCAGCAGCTTAAATCGACTAGCGGGCGTCTACGAGCAGTACTTC
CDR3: CASSLNRLAGVYEQYF

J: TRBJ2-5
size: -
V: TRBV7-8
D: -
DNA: TGTGCCAGCAGCCTCGGACACATTCAAGAGACCCAGTACTTC
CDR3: CASSLGHIQETQYF

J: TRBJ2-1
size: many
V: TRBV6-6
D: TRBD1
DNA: TGTGCCAGCAGTTGGGACAGGGATCAGGTCAATGAGCAGTTCTTC
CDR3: CASSWDRDQVNEQFF

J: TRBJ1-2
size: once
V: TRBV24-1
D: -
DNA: TGTGCCACCAGTGATTTAAGGGGCAGGGTCTATGGCTACACCTTC
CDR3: CATSDLRGRVYGYTF

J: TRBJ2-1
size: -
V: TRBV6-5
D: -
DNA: TGTGCCAGCAGTTACCGATCGGCTGCTGTGGATGAGCAGTTCTTC
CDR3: CASSYRSAAVDEQFF

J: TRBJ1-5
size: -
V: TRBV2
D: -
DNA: TGTGCCAGCAGTTCAGGGGCGCCCGGGTTTCAGCCCCCGCATTTT
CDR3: CASSSGAPGFQPPHF

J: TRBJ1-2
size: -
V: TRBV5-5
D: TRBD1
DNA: TGTGCCAGCAGCTTGGAATTTTTGGGCCAGGGGGATGGCTACACCTTC
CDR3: CASSLEFLGQGDGYTF

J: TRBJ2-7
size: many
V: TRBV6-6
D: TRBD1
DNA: TGTGCCAGCAGCCCACCCGGACAGGGGGCCTACGAGCAGTACTTC
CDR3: CASSPPGQGAYEQYF

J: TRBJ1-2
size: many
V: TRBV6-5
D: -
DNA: TGTGCCAGCAGTTCCCCCGTCGGGTATGGCTACACCTTC
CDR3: CASSSPVGYGYTF

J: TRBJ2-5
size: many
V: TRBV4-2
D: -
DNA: TGTGCCAGCAGCCAAGGGACACAGAGAGAGACCCAGTACTTC
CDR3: CASSQGTQRETQYF

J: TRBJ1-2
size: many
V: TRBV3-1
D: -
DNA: TGTGCCAGCAGCCTACGGAATGGCTACACCTTC
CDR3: CASSLRNGYTF

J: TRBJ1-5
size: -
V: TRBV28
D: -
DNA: TGTGCCAGCAGTTTAGGGCCTTATAGCAATCAGCCCCAGCATTTT
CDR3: CASSLGPYSNQPQHF

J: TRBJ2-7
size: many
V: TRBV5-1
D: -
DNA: TGCGCCAGCCGGGACCCCCAAACCTACGAGCAGTACTTC
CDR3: CASRDPQTYEQYF

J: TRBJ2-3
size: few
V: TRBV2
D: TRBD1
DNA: TGTGCCAGCAGCCTCGGACAGGGAGGTTTCACGGATACGCAGTATTTT
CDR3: CASSLGQGGFTDTQYF

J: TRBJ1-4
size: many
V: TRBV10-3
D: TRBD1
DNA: TGTGCCATCAGTGATGGGGGGGGACAGGGAAAACTGTTTTTT
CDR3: CAISDGGGQGKLFF

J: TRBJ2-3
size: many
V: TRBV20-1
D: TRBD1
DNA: TGCAGTGCCAGGGACAGGCGGGGTACAGATACGCAGTATTTT
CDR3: CSARDRRGTDTQYF

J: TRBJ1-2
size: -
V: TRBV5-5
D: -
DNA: TGCGCCGGCAGCCTGGGATTAGGGGAGGACTATGGCTACACCTTC
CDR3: CAGSLGLGEDYGYTF